This entry concerns a single TCR beta chain. At one end the junction does not follow the germline gene, possibly because of a read error. These data belong to a study of prognosis after radiotherapy for stage I lung cancer. Two-round multiplex PCR amplified TCR beta CDR3 from genomic DNA. For every TRBV and TRBJ gene, a specific primer was used in first-round PCR. TCRdb re-called the multiplex PCR reads with MiXCR, one entry per CDR3 protein. The sample has some 34,000 distinct CDR3 sequences; 32% are singletons. There were about 6 milliliters of peripheral blood drawn at each of two time points. The CDR3 runs to 15 residues. In germline, CDR1 is MNHEY, CDR2 SMNVEV (reference sequence).

This receptor was identified in a donor over 45 with non-small cell lung cancer. The starting material was PBMCs, obtained before or after stereotactic body radiation therapy (not recorded which). The chain has TRBV27 and TRBJ2-1; D is perhaps TRBD2 (7 bases). CDR3 coding DNA: TGTGCCATCAGTTTAGTAGGGGGGGTTTACAATGAGCAGTTCTTC. It translates to CAISLVGGVYNEQFF.